This TCR beta chain was found in a study of blood T cell repertoires in COVID-19. Study-wide context: PBMCs, B-cell-depleted T cells, or T cells provided the cDNA or gDNA that made up the material.

Some clones are missing from TCRdb's copy, which holds only in-frame ones; the method was immunoSEQ multiplex PCR. The repertoire holds about 240,000 clones, 82% seen once, with around 11% in the top ten. The V end was cut by 7 bases, the J end by 7 bases, with 10 bases between. The CDR3 sequence is 11 residues long. Germline V gene sequence: CDR1 MNHEY, CDR2 SMNVEV (reference sequence). The sequence was obtained from an older woman with active or convalescent COVID-19. The source material was peripheral blood. This rearrangement joins TRBV27 to TRBJ2-5; D may be TRBD1 (5 bases). The CDR3 coding sequence is TGTGCCAGCAACCATCAGGGGACCCAGTACTTC. It is translated as CASNHQGTQYF.